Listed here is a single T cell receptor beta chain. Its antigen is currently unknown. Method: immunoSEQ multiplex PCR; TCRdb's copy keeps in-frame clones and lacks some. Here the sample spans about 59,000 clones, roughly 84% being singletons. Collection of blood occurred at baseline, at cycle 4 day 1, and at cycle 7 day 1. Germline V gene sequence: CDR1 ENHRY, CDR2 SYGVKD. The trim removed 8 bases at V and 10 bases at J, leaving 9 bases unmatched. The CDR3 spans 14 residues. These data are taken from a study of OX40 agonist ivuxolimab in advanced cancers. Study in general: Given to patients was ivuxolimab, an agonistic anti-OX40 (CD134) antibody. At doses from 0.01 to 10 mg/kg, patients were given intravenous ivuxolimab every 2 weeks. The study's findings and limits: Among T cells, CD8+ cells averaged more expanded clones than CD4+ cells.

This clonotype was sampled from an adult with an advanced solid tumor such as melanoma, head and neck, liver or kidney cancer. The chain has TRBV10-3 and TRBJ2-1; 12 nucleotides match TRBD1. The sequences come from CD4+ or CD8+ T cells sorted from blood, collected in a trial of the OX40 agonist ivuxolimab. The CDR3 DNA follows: TGTGCCATCCGACCGGGACAGGGGGCTTGGGAGCAGTTCTTC. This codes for CAIRPGQGAWEQFF.